The 23 T cell receptor beta chains in this list originate from one sample, sequenced in a study of blood T cell repertoires in COVID-19. The protocol was immunoSEQ multiplex PCR, while the TCRdb copy is restricted to in-frame clones and leaves out a portion. The data show approximately 100,000 clones, with approximately 89% seen just once and under 14% held by the top ten. Source material: peripheral blood. These receptors came from a woman in her thirties with acute or convalescent COVID-19.

CDR3 sequence (DNA): TGTGCCAGCATTGGCGGGTTTGAAGCTTTCTTT. This translates into CASIGGFEAFF. V and J are TRBV21-1 and TRBJ1-1. TRBV21-1 is a documented pseudogene. This CDR3 has 11 residues.

The chain combines TRBV5-6 with TRBJ2-1; 9 nucleotides align to TRBD2. Germline loops: CDR1 SGHDT, CDR2 YYEEEE. This CDR3 is 13 amino acids long. The V segment lost 3 bases and the J segment 16 bases; nucleotides outside the gene matches: 11. The CDR3 region has the DNA TGTGCCAGCAGCTCTGGGACAGCGGGGGGAAACTTCTTC. Translation gives CASSSGTAGGNFF.

The chain links TRBV5-1 to TRBJ1-5; weak D call: TRBD1 (6 bases). Germline values: CDR1 SGHRS, CDR2 YFSETQ. V lost 0 bases, J lost 7 bases, and 14 bases lay in between. The CDR3 is made up of 15 amino acids. The CDR3 region has the DNA TGCGCCAGCAGCTTGGAAGGGTTCAGGGGACAGCCCCAGCATTTT. It codes for CASSLEGFRGQPQHF.

The gene calls are TRBV5-1 and TRBJ2-6, with TRBD1 identical over 9 bases. V lost 1 base and J lost 1; bases outside the gene matches: 9. This CDR3 has 19 residues. Per germline, CDR1 SGHRS and CDR2 YFSETQ. The CDR3 bases are TGCGCCAGCAGCTTGATCGGGACAGGGTTCCAATCTGGGGCCAACGTCCTGACTTTC. This encodes CASSLIGTGFQSGANVLTF. Together with reference TRBV5-1 and TRBJ2-6, the CDR3 gives the full variable domain: KAGVTQTPRYLIKTRGQQVTLSCSPISGHRSVSWYQQTPGQGLQFLFEYFSETQRNKGNFPGRFSGRQFSNSRSEMNVSTLELGDSALYLCASSLIGTGFQSGANVLTFGAGSRLTVL.

The rearrangement joins TRBV9 to TRBJ2-2; 9 bases map to TRBD2. With 4 bases clipped from V and 3 bases from J, the junction kept 7 bases outside the gene matches. The CDR3 covers 16 residues. Germline V gives CDR1 SGDLS, CDR2 YYNGEE. The CDR3 nucleotides read TGTGCCAGCAGCATCCGTAGCGGGGGTGACACCGGGGAGCTGTTTTTT. Amino acids: CASSIRSGGDTGELFF.

V usage is TRBV27 and J usage is TRBJ1-6; TRBD1 agrees at 7 bases. The trim removed 6 bases at V and 6 bases at J, leaving 5 bases unmatched. This CDR3 has 14 amino acids. Germline CDR1 reads MNHEY; CDR2 reads SMNVEV (reference sequence). The CDR3, as DNA: TGTGCCAGCAGGCCGGGACAGACTAATTCACCCCTCCACTTT. This encodes CASRPGQTNSPLHF.

This clone was seen a handful of times. The chain is built from TRBV6-2 or TRBV6-3 and TRBJ1-6; 7 nucleotides align to TRBD1. CDR3 length: 14 amino acids. The J segment lost 4 bases and the V segment lost 5 bases, leaving 2 bases of the junction unmatched. Looked up from germline, CDR1 is MNHEY and CDR2 is SVGEGT. In DNA, the CDR3 is TGTGCCAGCAGTCGGACAGGTTATAATTCACCCCTCCACTTT. Translated: CASSRTGYNSPLHF.

A word on this clone: At one end the junction does not follow the germline gene, possibly because of a read error. V gene TRBV12-3 or TRBV12-4 combines with J gene TRBJ1-3; 7 bases are shared with TRBD1. The CDR3 contains 11 residues. The CDR3 nucleotides are TGTGCCAGCAGTTTCGGGACAGTCACGGATTTT. Translated: CASSFGTVTDF.

This clone has just a few counts. The rearrangement uses TRBV18 and TRBJ1-1, with 11 positions matching TRBD1. After removal of 3 bases from V and 4 bases from J, the junction contained 7 bases not matched to a gene. Germline V lookup: CDR1 KGHSH, CDR2 LQKENI. This CDR3 has 16 residues. In nucleotides, the CDR3 is TGTGCCAGCTCACCCCGGGACAGGGGGATTCGCACTGAAGCTTTCTTT. It encodes CASSPRDRGIRTEAFF.

This clone was observed once. The chain recombines TRBV18 with TRBJ1-2, with 12 positions matching TRBD1. CDR3 length: 15 residues. Germline V gene sequence: CDR1 KGHSH, CDR2 LQKENI. Losses at the gene ends were 0 bases for V and 4 bases for J; bases not matched to a gene: 0. The CDR3 DNA reads as TGTGCCAGCTCACCACCGGGACAGGGGGCCTATGGCTACACCTTC. Its protein product is CASSPPGQGAYGYTF.

The chain recombines TRBV7-3 with TRBJ2-1; D ambiguous. There are 13 residues in the CDR3. Germline V gene sequence: CDR1 SGHTA, CDR2 FQGTGA. Trimming left V 4 bases short and J 4 bases short, with 8 bases between. CDR3 amino acids: CASSSGEYNEQFF. CDR3 DNA: TGTGCCAGCAGCTCAGGCGAGTACAATGAGCAGTTCTTC.

The CDR3: CAWTEGYQREKLFF. Here the CDR3 DNA reads TGTGCCTGGACCGAGGGCTACCAGCGAGAGAAACTGTTTTTT. The V and J genes are TRBV30 and TRBJ1-4, with D unresolved. The CDR3 is made up of 14 amino acids. V was trimmed by 4 bases and J by 11 bases, leaving 20 bases between them. Germline V gene sequence: CDR1 GTSNPN, CDR2 SVGIG (reference sequence).

This chain joins TRBV30 and TRBJ2-7; D is perhaps TRBD2 (5 bases). V was clipped by 5 bases and J by 2 bases, with 10 bases between them. The germline V gene encodes CDR1 GTSNPN and CDR2 SVGIG (reference sequence). This CDR3 has 12 amino acids. The CDR3 is CAWSGNPYEQYF. Written as DNA, the CDR3 is TGTGCCTGGTCCGGGAATCCCTACGAGCAGTACTTC. Combining the CDR3 with reference TRBV30 and TRBJ2-7 gives the whole variable domain SQTIHQWPATLVQPVGSPLSLECTVEGTSNPNLYWYRQAAGRGLQLLFYSVGIGQISSEVPQNLSASRPQDRQFILSSKKLLLSDSGFYLCAWSGNPYEQYFGPGTRLTVT.

The CDR3 is CASRLGGNYGYTF. In DNA, the CDR3 is TGTGCCAGCAGATTAGGAGGCAACTATGGCTACACCTTC. The chain employs TRBV28 and TRBJ1-2, with no clear D. The CDR3 has 13 amino acids. Germline CDR1 MDHEN, CDR2 SYDVKM. V was trimmed by 6 bases and J by 2 bases, leaving 10 bases between them.

V is TRBV11-2 and J is TRBJ1-3; D not resolved. The V gene's germline CDR1 is SGHAT and CDR2 FQNNGV. Trimming cost V 4 bases and J 10 bases, with 8 bases left between them. This CDR3 comprises 11 residues. In nucleotides, the CDR3 is TGTGCCAGCAGCTCTAGTTCTACCATATATTTT. This sequence encodes CASSSSSTIYF.

CDR3 amino acids: CASSPNYGGDTQYF. The CDR3 DNA reads as TGTGCCAGCTCACCGAATTACGGGGGAGATACGCAGTATTTT. The chain carries TRBV18 and TRBJ2-3; D perhaps matches TRBD2 (6 bases). CDR1 is KGHSH, CDR2 LQKENI, per germline. The CDR3 has 14 amino acids. Trimming took off 3 bases at V and 5 bases at J, with 12 bases between the two ends.

The rearrangement links TRBV5-1 to TRBJ1-1; unclear D gene. V lost 4 bases to trimming and J lost 5 bases, with 12 bases between them. There are 13 residues in the CDR3. CDR1 SGHRS and CDR2 YFSETQ come from the germline V gene. The CDR3 here is CASSPWAETEAFF. In nucleotides, the CDR3 is TGCGCCAGCAGCCCGTGGGCAGAGACTGAAGCTTTCTTT.

The J gene is TRBJ1-1, the V gene TRBV6-5, with 8 bases that match TRBD1. The length of the CDR3 is 14 residues. The germline V gene has CDR1 MNHEY and CDR2 SVGAGI. Trimming cost V 8 bases and J 0 bases; bases outside gene matches: 5. The CDR3 coding sequence is TGTGCCAGCCGTCGACAGGGGTTGAACACTGAAGCTTTCTTT. This codes for CASRRQGLNTEAFF.

The V call is TRBV6-6, the J call TRBJ2-1, with 7 bases aligning to TRBD1. The V gene's germline CDR1 is MNHNY and CDR2 SVGAGI (reference sequence). J gave up 0 bases and V 6 bases, and 5 bases lay outside the gene matches. This CDR3 spans 15 amino acids. The CDR3 loop reads CASSQQGSSYNEQFF. DNA for the CDR3: TGTGCCAGCAGCCAACAGGGGAGCTCCTACAATGAGCAGTTCTTC.

The chain joins TRBV5-6 to TRBJ2-2; a weak D match, TRBD1 (5 bases). V lost 1 base and J lost 2, with 12 bases in between. This CDR3 spans 16 amino acids. Germline V CDR1 and CDR2: SGHDT, YYEEEE. CDR3 nucleotides: TGTGCCAGCAGCTTGAGTGGGGCCCTAAACACCGGGGAGCTGTTTTTT. As protein: CASSLSGALNTGELFF. The full variable domain, completed using reference TRBV5-6 and TRBJ2-2, is DAGVTQSPTHLIKTRGQQVTLRCSPKSGHDTVSWYQQALGQGPQFIFQYYEEEERQRGNFPDRFSGHQFPNYSSELNVNALLLGDSALYLCASSLSGALNTGELFFGEGSRLTVL.

V is TRBV18 and J is TRBJ2-6, with D uncertain. The germline V gene has CDR1 KGHSH and CDR2 LQKENI. This CDR3 is built from 15 residues. V was pared by 4 bases and J by 0 bases, with 7 bases between. The CDR3 spells CASSRAVSGANVLTF. Here the CDR3 DNA reads TGTGCCAGCTCACGTGCGGTCTCTGGGGCCAACGTCCTGACTTTC.

CDR3 loop: CASSYSRYSGANVLTF. The CDR3 DNA reads as TGTGCCAGCAGTTACTCGAGGTACTCTGGGGCCAACGTCCTGACTTTC. This sequence joins TRBV6-5 and TRBJ2-6; D remains ambiguous. CDR1 is MNHEY and CDR2 is SVGAGI in the germline V gene. CDR3 length: 16 amino acids. With 0 bases removed from V and 0 bases from J, the gap between germline ends came to 6 bases.

This chain connects TRBV7-6 to TRBJ2-4; 7 bases match TRBD2. The V segment lost 1 base and the J segment 3 bases; nucleotides outside the gene matches: 3. CDR3 size: 15 residues. In germline, CDR1 is SGHVS, CDR2 FNYEAQ. The CDR3 nucleotides read TGTGCCAGCAGCTTAGATACGGGAGGCAAAAACATTCAGTACTTC. It translates to CASSLDTGGKNIQYF.